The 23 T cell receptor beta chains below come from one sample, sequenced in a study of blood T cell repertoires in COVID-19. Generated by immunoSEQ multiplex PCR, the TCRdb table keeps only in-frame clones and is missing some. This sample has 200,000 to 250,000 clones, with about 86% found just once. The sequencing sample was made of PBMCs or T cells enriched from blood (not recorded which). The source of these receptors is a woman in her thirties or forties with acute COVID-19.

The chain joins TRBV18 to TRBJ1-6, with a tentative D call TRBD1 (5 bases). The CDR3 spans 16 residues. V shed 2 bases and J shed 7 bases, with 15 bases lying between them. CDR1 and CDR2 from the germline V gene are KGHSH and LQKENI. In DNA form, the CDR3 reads TGTGCCAGCTCACCAAGTGTCCAGGGAGGGAATTCACCCCTCCACTTT. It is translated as CASSPSVQGGNSPLHF.

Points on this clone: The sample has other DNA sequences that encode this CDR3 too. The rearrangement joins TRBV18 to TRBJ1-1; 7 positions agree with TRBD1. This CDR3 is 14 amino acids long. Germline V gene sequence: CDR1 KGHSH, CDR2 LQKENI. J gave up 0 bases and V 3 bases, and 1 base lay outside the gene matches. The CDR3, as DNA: TGTGCCAGCTCACCGACAGGGTTGAACACTGAAGCTTTCTTT. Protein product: CASSPTGLNTEAFF.

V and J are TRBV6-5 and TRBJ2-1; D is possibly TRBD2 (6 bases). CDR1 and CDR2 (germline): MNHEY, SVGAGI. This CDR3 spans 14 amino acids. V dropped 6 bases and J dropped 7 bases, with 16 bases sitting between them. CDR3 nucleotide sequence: TGTGCCAGCAGACTCCAGGGAGGTGGGAATGAGCAGTTCTTC. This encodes CASRLQGGGNEQFF.

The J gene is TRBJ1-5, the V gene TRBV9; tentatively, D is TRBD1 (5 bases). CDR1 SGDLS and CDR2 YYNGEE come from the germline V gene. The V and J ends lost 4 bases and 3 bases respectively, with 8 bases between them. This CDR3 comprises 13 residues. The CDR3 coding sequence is TGTGCCAGCAGCACGACAGTCAATCAGCCCCAGCATTTT. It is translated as CASSTTVNQPQHF.

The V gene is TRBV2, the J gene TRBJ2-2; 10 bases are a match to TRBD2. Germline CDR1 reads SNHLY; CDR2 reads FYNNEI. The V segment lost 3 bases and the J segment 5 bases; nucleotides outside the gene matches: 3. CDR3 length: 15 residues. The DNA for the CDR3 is TGTGCCAGCAGTGAGGAACTAGCGGGGACCGGGGAGCTGTTTTTT. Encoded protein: CASSEELAGTGELFF.

This CDR3 reads CASSLGTSGSKGDTQYF. The CDR3 DNA is TGTGCCAGCAGCTTAGGGACTAGCGGGAGTAAGGGAGATACGCAGTATTTT. The rearrangement uses TRBV7-9 and TRBJ2-3; 13 nucleotides agree with TRBD2. The CDR3 totals 17 residues. V lost 1 base, J lost 5 bases, and 6 bases stayed unmatched. CDR1 and CDR2 from the germline V gene are SEHNR and FQNEAQ (reference sequence).

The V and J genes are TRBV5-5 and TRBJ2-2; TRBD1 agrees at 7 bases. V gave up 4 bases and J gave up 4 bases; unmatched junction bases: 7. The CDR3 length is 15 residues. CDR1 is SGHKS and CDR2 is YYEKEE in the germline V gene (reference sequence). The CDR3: CASSDGTAGTGELFF. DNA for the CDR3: TGTGCCAGCAGCGATGGGACAGCAGGCACCGGGGAGCTGTTTTTT.

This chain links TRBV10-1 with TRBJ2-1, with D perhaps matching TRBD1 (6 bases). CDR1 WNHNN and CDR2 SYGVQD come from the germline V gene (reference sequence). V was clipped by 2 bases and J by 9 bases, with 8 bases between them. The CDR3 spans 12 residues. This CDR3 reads CASSEQGLEQFF. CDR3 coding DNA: TGCGCCAGCAGTGAGCAGGGGCTTGAGCAGTTCTTC.

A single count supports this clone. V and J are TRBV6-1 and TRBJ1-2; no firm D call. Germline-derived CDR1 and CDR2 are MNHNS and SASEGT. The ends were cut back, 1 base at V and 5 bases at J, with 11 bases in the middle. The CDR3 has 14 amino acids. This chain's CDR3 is CASSEGTVRYGYTF. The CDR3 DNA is TGTGCCAGCAGTGAAGGTACGGTTAGATATGGCTACACCTTC.

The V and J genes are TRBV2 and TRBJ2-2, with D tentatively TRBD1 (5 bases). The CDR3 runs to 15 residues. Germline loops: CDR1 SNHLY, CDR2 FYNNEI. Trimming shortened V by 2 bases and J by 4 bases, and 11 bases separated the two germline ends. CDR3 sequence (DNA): TGTGCCAGCAGTGAATTAGGGGTAGCCACCGGGGAGCTGTTTTTT. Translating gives CASSELGVATGELFF. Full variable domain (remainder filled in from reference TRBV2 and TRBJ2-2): EPEVTQTPSHQVTQMGQEVILRCVPISNHLYFYWYRQILGQKVEFLVSFYNNEISEKSEIFDDQFSVERPDGSNFTLKIRSTKLEDSAMYFCASSELGVATGELFFGEGSRLTVL.

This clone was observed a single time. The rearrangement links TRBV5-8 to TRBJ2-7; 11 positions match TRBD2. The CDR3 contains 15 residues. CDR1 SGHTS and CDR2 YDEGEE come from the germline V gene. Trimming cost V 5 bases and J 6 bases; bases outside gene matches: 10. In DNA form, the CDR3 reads TGTGCCAGCAGGGTGCCTAGCGGGAGGCTCACCGAGCAGTACTTC. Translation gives CASRVPSGRLTEQYF. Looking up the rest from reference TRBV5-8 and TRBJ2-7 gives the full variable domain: EAGVTQSPTHLIKTRGQQATLRCSPISGHTSVYWYQQALGLGLQFLLWYDEGEERNRGNFPPRFSGRQFPNYSSELNVNALELEDSALYLCASRVPSGRLTEQYFGPGTRLTVT.

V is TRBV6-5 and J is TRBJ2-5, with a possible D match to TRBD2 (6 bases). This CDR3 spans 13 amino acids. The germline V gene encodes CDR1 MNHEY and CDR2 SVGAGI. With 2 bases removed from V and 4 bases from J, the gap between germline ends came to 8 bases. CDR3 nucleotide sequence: TGTGCCAGCAGTTACGCGGGGAGAGAGACCCAGTACTTC. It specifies CASSYAGRETQYF.

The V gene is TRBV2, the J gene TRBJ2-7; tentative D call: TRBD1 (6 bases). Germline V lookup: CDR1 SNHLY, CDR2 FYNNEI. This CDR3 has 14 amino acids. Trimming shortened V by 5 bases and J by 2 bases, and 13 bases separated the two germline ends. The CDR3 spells CASSSQGPAYEQYF. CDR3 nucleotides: TGTGCCAGCAGTTCGCAGGGGCCGGCCTACGAGCAGTACTTC.

The CDR3 here is CASSLSGAFYGYTF. In nucleotides, the CDR3 is TGTGCCAGCAGTTTATCGGGGGCTTTCTATGGCTACACCTTC. The chain links TRBV27 to TRBJ1-2; TRBD1 might be the D (6 bases). The germline V gene has CDR1 MNHEY and CDR2 SMNVEV (reference sequence). V was cut by 0 bases and J by 4 bases, with 9 bases left in between. The CDR3 spans 14 residues.

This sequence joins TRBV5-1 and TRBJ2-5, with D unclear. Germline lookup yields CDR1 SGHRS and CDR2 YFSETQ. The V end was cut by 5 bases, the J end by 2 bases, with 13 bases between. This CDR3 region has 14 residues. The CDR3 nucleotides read TGCGCCAGCAGTCCGGGTTATACACAAGAGACCCAGTACTTC. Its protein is CASSPGYTQETQYF. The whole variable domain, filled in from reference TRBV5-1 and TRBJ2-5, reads KAGVTQTPRYLIKTRGQQVTLSCSPISGHRSVSWYQQTPGQGLQFLFEYFSETQRNKGNFPGRFSGRQFSNSRSEMNVSTLELGDSALYLCASSPGYTQETQYFGPGTRLLVL.

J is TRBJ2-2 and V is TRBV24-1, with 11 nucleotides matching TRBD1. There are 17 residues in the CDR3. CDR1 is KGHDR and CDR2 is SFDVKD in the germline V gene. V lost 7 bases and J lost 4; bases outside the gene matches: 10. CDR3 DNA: TGTGCCACCAGCCATCCGCCGGGACAGGGGGTCACCGGGGAGCTGTTTTTT. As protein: CATSHPPGQGVTGELFF.

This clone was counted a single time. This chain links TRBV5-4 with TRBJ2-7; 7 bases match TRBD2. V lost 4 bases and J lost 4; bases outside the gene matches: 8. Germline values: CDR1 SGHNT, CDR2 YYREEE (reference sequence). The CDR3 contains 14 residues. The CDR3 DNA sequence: TGTGCCAGCAGCGGGGGACTAACGGGTTACGAGCAGTACTTC. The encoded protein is CASSGGLTGYEQYF.

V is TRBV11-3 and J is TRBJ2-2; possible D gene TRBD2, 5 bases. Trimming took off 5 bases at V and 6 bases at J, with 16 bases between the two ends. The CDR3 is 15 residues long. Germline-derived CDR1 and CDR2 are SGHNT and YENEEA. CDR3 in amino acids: CASSRGSSGPGELFF. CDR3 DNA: TGTGCCAGCAGCCGCGGGTCGTCAGGCCCCGGGGAGCTGTTTTTT.

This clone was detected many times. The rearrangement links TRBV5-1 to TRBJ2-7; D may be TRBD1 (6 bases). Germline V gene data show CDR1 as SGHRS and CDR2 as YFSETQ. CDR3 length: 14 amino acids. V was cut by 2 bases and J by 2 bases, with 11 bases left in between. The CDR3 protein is CASSFPGETYEQYF. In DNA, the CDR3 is TGCGCCAGCAGCTTCCCAGGGGAGACCTACGAGCAGTACTTC.

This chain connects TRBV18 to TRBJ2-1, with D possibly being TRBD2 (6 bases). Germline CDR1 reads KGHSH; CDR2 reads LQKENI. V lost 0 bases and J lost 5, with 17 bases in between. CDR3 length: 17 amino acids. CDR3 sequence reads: CASSPPITREHDNEQFF. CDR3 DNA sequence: TGTGCCAGCTCACCACCGATAACACGGGAGCACGACAATGAGCAGTTCTTC. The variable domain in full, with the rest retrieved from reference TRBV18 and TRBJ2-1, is NAGVMQNPRHLVRRRGQEARLRCSPMKGHSHVYWYRQLPEEGLKFMVYLQKENIIDESGMPKERFSAEFPKEGPSILRIQQVVRGDSAAYFCASSPPITREHDNEQFFGPGTRLTVL.

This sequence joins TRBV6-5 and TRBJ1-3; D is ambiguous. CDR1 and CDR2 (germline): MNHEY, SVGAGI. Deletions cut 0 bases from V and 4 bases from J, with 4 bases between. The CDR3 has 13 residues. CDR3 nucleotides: TGTGCCAGCAGTTACTCGAGGGGAAACACCATATATTTT. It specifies CASSYSRGNTIYF.

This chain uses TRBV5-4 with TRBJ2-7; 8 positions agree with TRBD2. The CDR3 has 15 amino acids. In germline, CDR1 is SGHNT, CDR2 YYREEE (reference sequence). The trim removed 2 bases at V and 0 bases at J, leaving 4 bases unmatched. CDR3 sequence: CASSLGTRSSYEQYF. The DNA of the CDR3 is TGTGCCAGCAGCTTAGGGACTAGGAGCTCCTACGAGCAGTACTTC.

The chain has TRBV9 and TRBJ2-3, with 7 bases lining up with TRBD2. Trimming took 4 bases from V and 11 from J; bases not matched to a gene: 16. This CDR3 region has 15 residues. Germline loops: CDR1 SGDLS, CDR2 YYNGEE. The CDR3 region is CASSPRGEKPLRQYF. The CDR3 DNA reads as TGTGCCAGCAGCCCCCGGGGGGAGAAACCCCTGAGGCAGTATTTT.